Listed below are T cell receptor beta chains from one sample, sequenced in a study of blood T cell repertoires in COVID-19. Profiled with immunoSEQ multiplex PCR; TCRdb holds only in-frame clones, not every one. Found here are hundreds of thousands of clones, around 86% of them singletons; the top ten hold approximately 2%. Sequenced: peripheral blood. Source of these receptors: a woman aged 25 to 39 who had recovered from COVID-19. CDR3s include the opening cysteine and the closing phenylalanine or tryptophan. The D gene is left open where the match is weak. Only some rows state a clone size, as once, few, many or a class for expanded clones.

d_gene	v_gene	j_gene	abundance	CDR3nt	CDR3aa
TRBD1	TRBV10-3	TRBJ2-6	-	TGTGCCATCAGTGACAGGACAGGAGACTCTGGGGCCAACGTCCTGACTTTC	CAISDRTGDSGANVLTF
TRBD1	TRBV5-4	TRBJ1-2	-	TGTGCCAGCAGCATTTTACCTACAGGGGTTCGTGATGGCTACACCTTC	CASSILPTGVRDGYTF
-	TRBV28	TRBJ2-7	once	TGTGCCAGCACTCCCGGGACAATTAGCTCCTACGAGCAGTACTTC	CASTPGTISSYEQYF
-	TRBV5-4	TRBJ1-2	-	TGTGCCAGCAGCTTGGATCCGCTATCGGGCTATGGCTACACCTTC	CASSLDPLSGYGYTF
-	TRBV18	TRBJ1-2	-	TGTGCCAGCTCACGAACCGCCTACGCAGGCTACACCTTC	CASSRTAYAGYTF
-	TRBV14	TRBJ2-5	-	TGTGCCAGCAGCCAAGCCTTCAGGGGCGGAGAGACCCAGTACTTC	CASSQAFRGGETQYF
-	TRBV5-4	TRBJ2-3	-	TGTGCCAGCAGCACCCGACAGACAGATACGCAGTATTTT	CASSTRQTDTQYF
-	TRBV18	TRBJ2-1	-	TGTGCCAGCTCGACGACGACGGGGAGCAATGAGCAGTTCTTC	CASSTTTGSNEQFF
-	TRBV15	TRBJ2-7	few	TGTGCCACCAGCAGTCCGGGTGTATCCTACGAGCAGTACTTC	CATSSPGVSYEQYF
TRBD2	TRBV7-2	TRBJ2-1	once	TGTGCCTCGAGGACTAGCGGGGGGGTCGGCAATGAGCAGTTCTTC	CASRTSGGVGNEQFF
-	TRBV6-1	TRBJ1-5	-	TGTGCCAGCAGTGAAGTCGTCTCAGGGCTTAGTCAGCCCCAGCATTTT	CASSEVVSGLSQPQHF
-	TRBV19	TRBJ1-1	-	TGTGCCAGTAGTCTTCAGGGATCATCCACTGAAGCTTTCTTT	CASSLQGSSTEAFF
TRBD1	TRBV5-1	TRBJ2-2	once	TGCGCCAGCAGCTTGGGACAGGGCGGCGGGGAGCTGTTTTTT	CASSLGQGGGELFF
-	TRBV2	TRBJ2-1	-	TGTGCCAGCAAACGGGAAACGGACAATGAGCAGTTCTTC	CASKRETDNEQFF
-	TRBV6-6	TRBJ2-1	-	TGTGCCAGCAGTTACTCTGCGGCGGCGTCCGGCAATGAGCAGTTCTTC	CASSYSAAASGNEQFF
TRBD1	TRBV7-2	TRBJ2-5	-	TGTGCCAGCAGCAAATCCACGACAGGGTGGGGAGAGACCCAGTACTTC	CASSKSTTGWGETQYF
TRBD1	TRBV7-2	TRBJ2-1	-	TGTGCCAGCAGCTTCGGGACAGGGTACGTCGATGAGCAGTTCTTC	CASSFGTGYVDEQFF
TRBD1	TRBV6-6	TRBJ2-7	-	TGTGCCAGCAGTCCTCGGGACAGGGGTTACGAGCAGTACTTC	CASSPRDRGYEQYF
TRBD1	TRBV3-1/TRBV3-2	TRBJ1-2	once	TGTGCCAGCAGCCGGGACAGGAATGTGATTTATGGCTACACCTTC	CASSRDRNVIYGYTF
-	TRBV3-1/TRBV3-2	TRBJ1-3	-	TGTGCCAGCAGCGGGCCATTTAAACCACGAAACACCATATATTTT	CASSGPFKPRNTIYF
TRBD2	TRBV24-1	TRBJ2-1	-	TGTGCCACCAGTGATTCCGGGACTAGGCGCAATGAGCAGTTCTTC	CATSDSGTRRNEQFF
TRBD2	TRBV28	TRBJ2-5	-	TGTGCCAGCAGTTTACCCGGACTAGCGGGAGGAGAGACCCAGTACTTC	CASSLPGLAGGETQYF
-	TRBV6-1	TRBJ2-4	-	TGTGCCAGCAGTGAAGCGGGTTCTGTAGGGGTTGGAAACATTCAGTACTTC	CASSEAGSVGVGNIQYF
-	TRBV2	TRBJ1-5	few	TGTGCCAGCAGTGGTAACAGGGACAATCAGCCCCAGCATTTT	CASSGNRDNQPQHF
TRBD2	TRBV5-4	TRBJ2-1	once	TGTGCCAGCAGCGAGGGACTAGCGGGAGTCAATGAGCAGTTCTTC	CASSEGLAGVNEQFF
TRBD1	TRBV18	TRBJ2-4	-	TGTGCCAGCTCACCGCCGACAGGGGAGGCAAACATTCAGTACTTC	CASSPPTGEANIQYF
TRBD1	TRBV29-1	TRBJ1-3	-	TGCAGCGTCGTCCTGAGACAGGGTACAGGAAACACCATATATTTT	CSVVLRQGTGNTIYF
-	TRBV28	TRBJ2-2	-	TGTGCCAGCAGTTTACAATCCTTCGGGACATTGAACACCGGGGAGCTGTTTTTT	CASSLQSFGTLNTGELFF
TRBD1	TRBV5-1	TRBJ2-1	-	TGCGCCAGCACCGGGGGGGACAGGGGGCCCCACTACAATGAGCAGTTCTTC	CASTGGDRGPHYNEQFF
-	TRBV7-8	TRBJ2-3	-	TGTGCCAGCAGCTTACTTATCCCCCCAGATACGCAGTATTTT	CASSLLIPPDTQYF
TRBD1	TRBV30	TRBJ1-2	-	TGTGCCTGGAGTGCAGGGGGCTGGTATGGCTACACCTTC	CAWSAGGWYGYTF
-	TRBV10-3	TRBJ2-7	-	TGTGCCATCAGGGGGGGGGACAGGTCCTACGAGCAGTACTTC	CAIRGGDRSYEQYF